This T cell receptor beta chain was recorded in a study of T cells in localized non-small cell lung cancer. Clones were sequenced by immunoSEQ multiplex PCR, and TCRdb holds only the in-frame ones, with some missing. This sample has approximately 33,000 clones, with more than 90% found just once. V lost 1 base to trimming and J lost 14 bases, with 13 bases between them. The CDR3 has 12 residues. The V gene's germline CDR1 is SGHTA and CDR2 FQGNSA. The sequence was collected from a female donor older than 55 with stage I lung adenocarcinoma. The V and J genes are TRBV7-2 and TRBJ2-3, with TRBD2 as a possible D gene (6 bases). The sample here was peripheral blood, taken before any cancer treatment. The CDR3 nucleotides are TGTGCCAGCAGCTTAGATGCGGGGAGGCCGTATTTT. Protein sequence: CASSLDAGRPYF. Using reference TRBV7-2 and TRBJ2-3 for the parts outside the CDR3, the full variable domain is GAGVSQSPSNKVTEKGKDVELRCDPISGHTALYWYRQSLGQGLEFLIYFQGNSAPDKSGLPSDRFSAERTGGSVSTLTIQRTQQEDSAVYLCASSLDAGRPYFGPGTRLTVL.